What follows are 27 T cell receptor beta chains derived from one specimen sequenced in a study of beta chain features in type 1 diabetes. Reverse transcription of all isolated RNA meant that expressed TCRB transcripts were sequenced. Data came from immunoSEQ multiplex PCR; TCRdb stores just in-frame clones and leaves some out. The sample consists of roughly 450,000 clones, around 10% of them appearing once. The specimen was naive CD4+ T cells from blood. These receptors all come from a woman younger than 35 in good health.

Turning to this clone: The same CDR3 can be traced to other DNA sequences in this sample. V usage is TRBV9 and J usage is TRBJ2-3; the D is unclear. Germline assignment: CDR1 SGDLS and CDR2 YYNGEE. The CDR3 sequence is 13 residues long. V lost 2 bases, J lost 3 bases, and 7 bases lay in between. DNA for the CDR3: TGTGCCAGCAGCGTCATCTCGACAGATACGCAGTATTTT. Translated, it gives CASSVISTDTQYF. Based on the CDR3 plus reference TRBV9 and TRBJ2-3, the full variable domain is DSGVTQTPKHLITATGQRVTLRCSPRSGDLSVYWYQQSLDQGLQFLIQYYNGEERAKGNILERFSAQQFPDLHSELNLSSLELGDSALYFCASSVISTDTQYFGPGTRLTVL.

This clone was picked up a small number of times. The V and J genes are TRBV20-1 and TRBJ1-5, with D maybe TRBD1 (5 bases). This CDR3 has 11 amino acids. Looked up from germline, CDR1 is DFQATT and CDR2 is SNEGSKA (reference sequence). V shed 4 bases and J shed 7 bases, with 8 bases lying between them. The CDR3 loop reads CSAIREQPQHF. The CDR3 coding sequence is TGCAGTGCTATCAGGGAGCAGCCCCAGCATTTT.

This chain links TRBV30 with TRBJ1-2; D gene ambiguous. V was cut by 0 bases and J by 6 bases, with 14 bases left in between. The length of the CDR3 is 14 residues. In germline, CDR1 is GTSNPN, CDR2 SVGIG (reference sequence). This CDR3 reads CAWSVEERWDGYTF. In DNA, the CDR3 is TGTGCCTGGAGTGTGGAAGAAAGATGGGATGGCTACACCTTC. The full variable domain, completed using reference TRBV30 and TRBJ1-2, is SQTIHQWPATLVQPVGSPLSLECTVEGTSNPNLYWYRQAAGRGLQLLFYSVGIGQISSEVPQNLSASRPQDRQFILSSKKLLLSDSGFYLCAWSVEERWDGYTFGSGTRLTVV.

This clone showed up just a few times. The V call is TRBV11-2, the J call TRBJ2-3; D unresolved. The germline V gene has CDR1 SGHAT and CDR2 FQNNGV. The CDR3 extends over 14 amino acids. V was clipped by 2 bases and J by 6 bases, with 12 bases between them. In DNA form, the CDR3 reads TGTGCCAGCAGCTTATTAAACCTGGCCGATACGCAGTATTTT. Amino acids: CASSLLNLADTQYF. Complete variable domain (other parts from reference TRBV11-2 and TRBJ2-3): EAGVAQSPRYKIIEKRQSVAFWCNPISGHATLYWYQQILGQGPKLLIQFQNNGVVDDSQLPKDRFSAERLKGVDSTLKIQPAKLEDSAVYLCASSLLNLADTQYFGPGTRLTVL.

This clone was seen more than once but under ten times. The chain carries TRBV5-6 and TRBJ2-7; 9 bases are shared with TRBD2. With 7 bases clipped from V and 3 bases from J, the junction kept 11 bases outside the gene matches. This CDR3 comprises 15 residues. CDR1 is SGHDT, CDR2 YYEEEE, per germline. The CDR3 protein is CASGSLAGKLYEQYF. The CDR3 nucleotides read TGTGCCAGCGGGTCACTAGCGGGCAAACTCTACGAGCAGTACTTC.

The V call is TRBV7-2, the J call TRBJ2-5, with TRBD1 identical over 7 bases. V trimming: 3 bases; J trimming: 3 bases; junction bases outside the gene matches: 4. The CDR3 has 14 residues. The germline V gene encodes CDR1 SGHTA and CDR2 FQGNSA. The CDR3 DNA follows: TGTGCCAGCAGCTTGTCGGGACAGAAAGAGACCCAGTACTTC. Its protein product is CASSLSGQKETQYF.

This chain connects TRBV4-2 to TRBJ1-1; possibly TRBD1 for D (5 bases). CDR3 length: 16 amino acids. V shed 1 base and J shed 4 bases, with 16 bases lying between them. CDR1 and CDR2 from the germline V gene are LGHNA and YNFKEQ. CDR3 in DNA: TGTGCCAGCAGCCAAGTACGATGGCAGGGAGGCACTGAAGCTTTCTTT. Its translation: CASSQVRWQGGTEAFF.

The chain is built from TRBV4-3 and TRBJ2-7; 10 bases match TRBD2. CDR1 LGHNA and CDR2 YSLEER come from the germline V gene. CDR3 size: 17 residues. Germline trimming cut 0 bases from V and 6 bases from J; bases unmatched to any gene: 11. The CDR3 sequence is CASSQDASGSTPREQYF. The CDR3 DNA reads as TGCGCCAGCAGCCAAGATGCTAGCGGGAGTACTCCCCGCGAGCAGTACTTC.

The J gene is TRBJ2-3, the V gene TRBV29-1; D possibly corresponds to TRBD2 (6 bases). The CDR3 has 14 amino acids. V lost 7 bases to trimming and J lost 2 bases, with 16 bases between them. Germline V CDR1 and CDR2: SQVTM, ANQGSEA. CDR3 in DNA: TGCAGCGGTGGCCACGGGAGACTCACAGATACGCAGTATTTT. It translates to CSGGHGRLTDTQYF.

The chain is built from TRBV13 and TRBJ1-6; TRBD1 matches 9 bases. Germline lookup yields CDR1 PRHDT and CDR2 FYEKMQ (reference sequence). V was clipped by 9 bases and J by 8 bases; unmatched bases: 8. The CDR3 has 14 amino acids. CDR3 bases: TGTGCCAGTCGCACGGGACAGGGTTATTCACCCCTCCACTTT. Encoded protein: CASRTGQGYSPLHF.

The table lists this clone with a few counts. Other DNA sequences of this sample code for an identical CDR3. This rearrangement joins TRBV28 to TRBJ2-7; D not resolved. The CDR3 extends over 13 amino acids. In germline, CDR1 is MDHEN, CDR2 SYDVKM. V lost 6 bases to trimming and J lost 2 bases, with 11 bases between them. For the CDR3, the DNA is TGTGCCAGCAGCTCGGGTGGCACCTACGAGCAGTACGTC. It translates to CASSSGGTYEQYV.

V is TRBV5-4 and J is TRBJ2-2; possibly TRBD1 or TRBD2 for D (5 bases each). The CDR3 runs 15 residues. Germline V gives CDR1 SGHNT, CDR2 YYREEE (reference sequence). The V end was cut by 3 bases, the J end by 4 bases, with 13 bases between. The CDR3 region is CASSYKWGSTGELFF. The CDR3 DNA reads TGTGCCAGCAGCTACAAATGGGGGTCCACCGGGGAGCTGTTTTTT.

For the CDR3, the DNA is TGCGCCAGCAGTCAGGGACCGTTCACAGATACGCAGTATTTT. Its translation is CASSQGPFTDTQYF. This rearrangement joins TRBV23-1 to TRBJ2-3, with D possibly being TRBD1 or TRBD2 (5 bases each). TRBV23-1 is an ORF for which the function is uncertain. The CDR3 consists of 14 residues. Deletions cut 3 bases from V and 2 bases from J, with 9 bases between.

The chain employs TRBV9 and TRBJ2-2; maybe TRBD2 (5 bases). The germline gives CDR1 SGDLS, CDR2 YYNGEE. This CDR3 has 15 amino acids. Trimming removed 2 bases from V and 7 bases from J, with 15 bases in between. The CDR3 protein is CASSVFGSGNGELFF. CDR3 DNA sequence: TGTGCCAGCAGCGTGTTTGGGAGTGGGAACGGGGAGCTGTTTTTT.

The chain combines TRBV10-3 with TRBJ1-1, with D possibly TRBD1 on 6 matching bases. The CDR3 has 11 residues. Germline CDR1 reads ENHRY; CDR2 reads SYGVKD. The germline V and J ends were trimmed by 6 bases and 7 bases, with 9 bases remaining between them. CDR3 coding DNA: TGTGCCATCAGGGGGGCTCTTGAAGCTTTCTTT. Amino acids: CAIRGALEAFF.

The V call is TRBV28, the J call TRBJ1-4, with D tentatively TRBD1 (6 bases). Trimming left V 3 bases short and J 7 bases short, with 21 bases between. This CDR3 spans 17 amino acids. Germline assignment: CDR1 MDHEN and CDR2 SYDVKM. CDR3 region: CASSFLGGLGPLEKLFF. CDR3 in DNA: TGTGCCAGCAGTTTCCTCGGGGGCCTCGGGCCCCTTGAAAAACTGTTTTTT.

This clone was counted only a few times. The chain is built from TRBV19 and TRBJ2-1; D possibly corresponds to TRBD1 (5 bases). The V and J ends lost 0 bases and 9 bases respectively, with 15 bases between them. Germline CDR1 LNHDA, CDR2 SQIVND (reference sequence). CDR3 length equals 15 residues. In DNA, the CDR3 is TGTGCCAGTAGTATAGAAGGTTTGGCTCAGGGTGAGCAGTTCTTC. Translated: CASSIEGLAQGEQFF.

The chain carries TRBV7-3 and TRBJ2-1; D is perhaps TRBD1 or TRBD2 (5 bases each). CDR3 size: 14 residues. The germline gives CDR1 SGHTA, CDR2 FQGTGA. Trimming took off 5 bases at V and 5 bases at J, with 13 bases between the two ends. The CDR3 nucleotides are TGTGCCAGCAGCGCGGCCGGGACCCACAATGAGCAGTTCTTC. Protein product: CASSAAGTHNEQFF.

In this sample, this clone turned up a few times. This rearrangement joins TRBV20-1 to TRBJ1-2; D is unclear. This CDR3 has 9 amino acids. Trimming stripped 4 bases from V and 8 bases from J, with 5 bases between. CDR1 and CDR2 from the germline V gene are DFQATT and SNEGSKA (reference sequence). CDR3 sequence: CSAIWGYTF. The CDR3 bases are TGCAGTGCTATTTGGGGCTACACCTTC.

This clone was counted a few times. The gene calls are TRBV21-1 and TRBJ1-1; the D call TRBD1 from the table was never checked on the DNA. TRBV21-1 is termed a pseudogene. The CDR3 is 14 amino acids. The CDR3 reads CASEAPDRKTEAFF. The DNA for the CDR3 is TGTGCCAGCGAGGCTCCGGACAGGAAGACTGAAGCTTTCTTT.

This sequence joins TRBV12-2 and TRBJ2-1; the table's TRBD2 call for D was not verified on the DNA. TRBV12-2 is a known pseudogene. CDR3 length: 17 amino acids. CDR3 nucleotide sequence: TGTGCCAGCAGTATAGCGGGAGGGCCCACAACCTACAATGAGCAGTTCTTC. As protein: CASSIAGGPTTYNEQFF.

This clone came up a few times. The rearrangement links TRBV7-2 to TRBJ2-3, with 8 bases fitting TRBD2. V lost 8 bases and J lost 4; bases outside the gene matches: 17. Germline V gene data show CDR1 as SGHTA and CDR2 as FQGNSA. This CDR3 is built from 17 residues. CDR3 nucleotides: TGTGCCAGCGCTAAGCTGTGGGCGGGAGGTGGGGCAGATACGCAGTATTTT. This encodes CASAKLWAGGGADTQYF.

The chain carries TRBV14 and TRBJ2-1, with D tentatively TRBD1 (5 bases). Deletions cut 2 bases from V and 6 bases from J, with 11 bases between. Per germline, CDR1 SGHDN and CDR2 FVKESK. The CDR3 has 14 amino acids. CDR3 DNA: TGTGCCAGCAGCCAAAACTCTAGGGGCAATGAGCAGTTCTTC. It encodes CASSQNSRGNEQFF.

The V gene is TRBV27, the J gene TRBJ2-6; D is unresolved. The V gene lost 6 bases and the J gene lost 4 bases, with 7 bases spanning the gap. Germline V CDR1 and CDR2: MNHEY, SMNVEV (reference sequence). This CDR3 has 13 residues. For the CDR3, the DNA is TGTGCCAGCAGGACCCCGGGGGCCAACGTCCTGACTTTC. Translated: CASRTPGANVLTF.

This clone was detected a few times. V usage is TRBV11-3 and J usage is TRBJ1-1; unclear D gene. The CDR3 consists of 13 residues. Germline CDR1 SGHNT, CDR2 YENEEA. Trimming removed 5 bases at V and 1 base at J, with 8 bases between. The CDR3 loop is CASSPRANTEAFF. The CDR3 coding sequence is TGTGCCAGCAGCCCGAGGGCGAACACTGAAGCTTTCTTT.

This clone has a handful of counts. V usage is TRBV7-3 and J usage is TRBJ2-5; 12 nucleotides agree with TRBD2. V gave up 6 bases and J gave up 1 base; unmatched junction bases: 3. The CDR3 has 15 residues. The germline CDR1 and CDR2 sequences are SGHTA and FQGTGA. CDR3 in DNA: TGTGCCAGCAGTACGGGACTAGCGGGCCAAGAGACCCAGTACTTC. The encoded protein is CASSTGLAGQETQYF.

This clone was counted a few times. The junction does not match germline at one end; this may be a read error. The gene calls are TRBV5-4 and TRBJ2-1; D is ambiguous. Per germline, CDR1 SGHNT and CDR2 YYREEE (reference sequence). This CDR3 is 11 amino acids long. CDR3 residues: CASSQGNEQFF. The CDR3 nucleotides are TGCGCCAGCAGCCAAGGCAATGAGCAGTTCTTC.